This TCR beta chain appears in the sequencing data of a study of shared clonotypes between healthy human individuals. Across the whole study: Every donor yielded three CD4 naive, three CD4 memory, two CD8 naive and one CD8 memory plate.

Germline V gene sequence: CDR1 MNHNY, CDR2 SVGAGI (reference sequence). There are 13 residues in the CDR3. V was pared by 7 bases and J by 11 bases, with 4 bases of the junction left unmatched. This table comes from immunoSEQ multiplex PCR, and its TCRdb copy is limited to in-frame clones, with some not included. Of around 2.3 million clones listed, more than 90% are singletons. This receptor was identified in a man aged 18 to 29 in good health. The J gene is TRBJ1-6, the V gene TRBV6-6; 11 bases align to TRBD1. Specimen: naive CD4+ T cells sorted from blood. Subset in this sample: CD45RA+ positively selected. CDR3 residues: CASTRTGGPPLHF. In nucleotides, the CDR3 is TGTGCCAGCACCCGGACAGGGGGCCCACCCCTCCACTTT.